The rows below give T cell receptor beta chains drawn from one sample of a study of neurological immune-mediated disorders. MiXCR, applied by TCRdb to the 5' RACE reads, yields one record per CDR3 protein. The sample includes roughly 98,000 distinct CDR3 sequences, 13% of them seen just once. Sequencing input: PBMCs. The source is a female donor with HTLV-1-associated myelopathy (HAM/TSP). Both conserved end residues are part of each CDR3. A D gene is named only where the DNA matches it firmly. Rows may omit the clone size; those that give it use once, few, many or a size class.

cdr3_length: 14
d_call: -
v_call: TRBV6-5
j_call: TRBJ2-7
clone_size: many
cdr3_aa: CASSYRVGSYEQYF
cdr3_nt: TGTGCCAGCAGTTATCGGGTGGGTTCCTACGAGCAGTACTTC

cdr3_length: 14
d_call: -
v_call: TRBV12-3/TRBV12-4
j_call: TRBJ2-2
clone_size: many
cdr3_aa: CASGLGGNTGELFF
cdr3_nt: TGTGCCAGCGGCTTAGGCGGGAACACCGGGGAGCTGTTTTTT

cdr3_length: 16
d_call: -
v_call: TRBV5-1
j_call: TRBJ2-1
clone_size: many
cdr3_aa: CASSLTGPQPYNEQFF
cdr3_nt: TGCGCCAGCAGCTTGACAGGACCCCAACCCTACAATGAGCAGTTCTTC

cdr3_length: 14
d_call: TRBD1
v_call: TRBV27
j_call: TRBJ2-1
clone_size: many
cdr3_aa: CASSFGQEYNEQFF
cdr3_nt: TGTGCCAGCAGTTTTGGACAGGAGTACAATGAGCAGTTCTTC

cdr3_length: 15
d_call: TRBD1
v_call: TRBV12-3/TRBV12-4
j_call: TRBJ2-2
clone_size: many
cdr3_aa: CASRLQTGLAGELFF
cdr3_nt: TGTGCCAGCAGGCTTCAGACAGGGTTGGCCGGGGAGCTGTTTTTT

cdr3_length: 15
d_call: TRBD2
v_call: TRBV7-2
j_call: TRBJ2-7
clone_size: many
cdr3_aa: CASSSKAGGPFEQYF
cdr3_nt: TGTGCCAGCAGCTCGAAAGCGGGGGGGCCGTTCGAGCAGTACTTC

cdr3_length: 14
d_call: -
v_call: TRBV12-3/TRBV12-4
j_call: TRBJ1-1
clone_size: many
cdr3_aa: CASSLAGASTEAFF
cdr3_nt: TGTGCCAGCAGCCTAGCGGGGGCGAGCACTGAAGCTTTCTTT

cdr3_length: 15
d_call: -
v_call: TRBV5-1
j_call: TRBJ1-6
clone_size: many
cdr3_aa: CASSLEITRASPLHF
cdr3_nt: TGCGCCAGCAGCTTGGAAATTACCAGGGCCTCACCCCTCCACTTT

cdr3_length: 15
d_call: -
v_call: TRBV5-1
j_call: TRBJ2-5
clone_size: -
cdr3_aa: CASSLGQQGRETQYF
cdr3_nt: TGCGCCAGCAGCTTGGGCCAACAGGGTAGAGAGACCCAGTACTTC

cdr3_length: 10
d_call: -
v_call: TRBV7-4
j_call: TRBJ2-5
clone_size: many
cdr3_aa: CASIRETQYF
cdr3_nt: TGTGCCAGCATCCGAGAGACCCAGTACTTC

cdr3_length: 15
d_call: -
v_call: TRBV12-3/TRBV12-4
j_call: TRBJ1-4
clone_size: -
cdr3_aa: CASSSRGAGDEKLFF
cdr3_nt: TGTGCCAGCAGCAGTCGGGGGGCGGGTGATGAAAAACTGTTTTTT

cdr3_length: 16
d_call: TRBD2
v_call: TRBV11-1
j_call: TRBJ2-7
clone_size: many
cdr3_aa: CASSLRLAGGMNEQYF
cdr3_nt: TGTGCCAGCAGCCTCCGACTAGCGGGGGGGATGAACGAGCAGTACTTC

cdr3_length: 12
d_call: -
v_call: TRBV7-2
j_call: TRBJ2-7
clone_size: -
cdr3_aa: CASSLYSHEQYF
cdr3_nt: TGTGCCAGCAGCTTATATAGTCACGAGCAGTACTTC

cdr3_length: 17
d_call: TRBD2
v_call: TRBV20-1
j_call: TRBJ2-1
clone_size: few
cdr3_aa: CSARGSGAGGPYNEQFF
cdr3_nt: TGCAGTGCTAGAGGATCAGGAGCGGGGGGGCCCTACAATGAGCAGTTCTTC

cdr3_length: 16
d_call: TRBD1
v_call: TRBV5-5
j_call: TRBJ1-6
clone_size: many
cdr3_aa: CASSPWTGGMGSPLHF
cdr3_nt: TGTGCCAGCAGCCCTTGGACAGGGGGTATGGGTTCACCCCTCCACTTT

cdr3_length: 14
d_call: TRBD1
v_call: TRBV7-9
j_call: TRBJ2-7
clone_size: many
cdr3_aa: CASSLAGTGNEQYF
cdr3_nt: TGTGCCAGCAGCTTGGCCGGGACAGGGAACGAGCAGTACTTC

cdr3_length: 15
d_call: -
v_call: TRBV7-9
j_call: TRBJ2-5
clone_size: -
cdr3_aa: CASSSLLGRQETQYF
cdr3_nt: TGTGCCAGCAGCTCCCTACTAGGAAGACAAGAGACCCAGTACTTC

cdr3_length: 13
d_call: -
v_call: TRBV5-6
j_call: TRBJ2-3
clone_size: many
cdr3_aa: CASSFPSTDTQYF
cdr3_nt: TGTGCCAGCAGCTTCCCTAGCACAGATACGCAGTATTTT

cdr3_length: 15
d_call: TRBD1
v_call: TRBV15
j_call: TRBJ1-4
clone_size: many
cdr3_aa: CATSINSGTDEKLFF
cdr3_nt: TGTGCCACCAGCATAAACTCCGGGACAGATGAAAAACTGTTTTTT

cdr3_length: 14
d_call: -
v_call: TRBV20-1
j_call: TRBJ1-5
clone_size: many
cdr3_aa: CSARGWRDNQPQHF
cdr3_nt: TGCAGTGCCCGCGGGTGGCGTGACAATCAGCCCCAGCATTTT

cdr3_length: 14
d_call: -
v_call: TRBV20-1
j_call: TRBJ2-1
clone_size: -
cdr3_aa: CSAPPKVGSGEQFF
cdr3_nt: TGCAGTGCTCCTCCTAAAGTCGGATCCGGTGAGCAGTTCTTC

cdr3_length: 15
d_call: -
v_call: TRBV10-3
j_call: TRBJ2-1
clone_size: many
cdr3_aa: CAIGIRGAPYNEQFF
cdr3_nt: TGTGCCATCGGTATTCGGGGGGCCCCCTACAATGAGCAGTTCTTC

cdr3_length: 18
d_call: -
v_call: TRBV21-1
j_call: TRBJ1-6
clone_size: many
cdr3_aa: CASSKVGQGASYNSPLHF
cdr3_nt: -

cdr3_length: 12
d_call: TRBD1
v_call: TRBV2
j_call: TRBJ2-1
clone_size: many
cdr3_aa: CASSEADREQFF
cdr3_nt: TGTGCCAGCAGTGAAGCGGACAGGGAGCAGTTCTTC